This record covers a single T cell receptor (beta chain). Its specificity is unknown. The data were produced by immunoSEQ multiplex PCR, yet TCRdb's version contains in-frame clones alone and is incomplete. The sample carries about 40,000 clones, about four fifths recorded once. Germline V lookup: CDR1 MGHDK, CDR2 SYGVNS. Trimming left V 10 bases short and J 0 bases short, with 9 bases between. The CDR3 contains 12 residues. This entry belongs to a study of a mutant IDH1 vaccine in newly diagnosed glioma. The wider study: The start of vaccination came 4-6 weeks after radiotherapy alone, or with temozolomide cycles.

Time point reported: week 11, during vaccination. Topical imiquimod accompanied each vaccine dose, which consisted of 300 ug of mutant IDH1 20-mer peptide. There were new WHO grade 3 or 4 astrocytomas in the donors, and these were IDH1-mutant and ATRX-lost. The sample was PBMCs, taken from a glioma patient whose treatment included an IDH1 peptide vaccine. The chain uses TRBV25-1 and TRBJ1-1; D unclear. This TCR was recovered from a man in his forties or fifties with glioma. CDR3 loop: CAIPVVNTEAFF. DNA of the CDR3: TGTGCCATCCCTGTTGTGAACACTGAAGCTTTCTTT.